The 9 T cell receptor beta chains below were found in one sample sequenced in a study of CD8+CD57+ T cells in acquired aplastic anemia. It was genomic DNA that served as the template for profiling TCR beta VDJ and CDR3. TCRdb processed the reads anew with MiXCR; each CDR3 protein has one entry. The data contain about 220,000 distinct CDR3 sequences, approximately 35% of them singletons. Input material: sorted CD4+, CD8+, or CD8+CD57+ T cells (not recorded which) from PBMCs. These receptors came from a human donor in good health, serving as a control.

The chain links TRBV2 to TRBJ1-2, with 7 bases matching TRBD1. With V trimmed by 3 bases and J by 8 bases, 6 bases remained unmatched. Germline CDR1 is SNHLY and CDR2 is FYNNEI. This CDR3 spans 13 amino acids. CDR3 bases: TGTGCCAGCAGTGATCGGCCAGGGGGAGGCTACACCTTC. Encoded protein: CASSDRPGGGYTF.

In this sample, this clonotype turned up many times. The chain recombines TRBV2 with TRBJ1-1; 7 bases map to TRBD1. CDR1 and CDR2 from the germline V gene are SNHLY and FYNNEI. The CDR3 contains 13 residues. With 6 bases clipped from V and 4 bases from J, the junction kept 5 bases outside the gene matches. CDR3: CASREQGITEAFF. CDR3 in DNA: TGTGCCAGCAGAGAACAGGGGATCACTGAAGCTTTCTTT.

This chain joins TRBV11-1 and TRBJ2-7, with 8 nucleotides matching TRBD2. This CDR3 is built from 16 residues. V was pared by 5 bases and J by 2 bases, with 11 bases of the junction left unmatched. Germline lookup yields CDR1 SGHAT and CDR2 FQDESV (reference sequence). The CDR3 nucleotides are TGTGCCAGCAGCCCAGGACTAACGGGAGGGGCCTACGAGCAGTACTTC. The encoded protein is CASSPGLTGGAYEQYF.

This clonotype was found many times. This sequence joins TRBV12-3 or TRBV12-4 and TRBJ2-7; 8 bases agree with TRBD2. This CDR3 spans 14 amino acids. V lost 3 bases and J lost 4; bases outside the gene matches: 5. The CDR3 protein is CASSLRGAGYEQYF. The CDR3 DNA reads TGTGCCAGCAGTTTGCGGGGGGCCGGATACGAGCAGTACTTC.

This clonotype was seen ten or more times. The chain combines TRBV10-3 with TRBJ1-2; 8 nucleotides match TRBD1. The CDR3 consists of 15 residues. Germline-derived CDR1 and CDR2 are ENHRY and SYGVKD. V dropped 5 bases and J dropped 6; count of bases not matched to a gene: 11. The CDR3 nucleotides are TGTGCCATCAGTTACTCAGGGGGCATCAAAGATGGCTACACCTTC. As protein: CAISYSGGIKDGYTF.

At least ten counts were recorded for this clonotype. The chain recombines TRBV20-1 with TRBJ2-7, with 11 bases lining up with TRBD1. J lost 7 bases, V lost 0 bases, and 5 bases had no gene match. The V gene's germline CDR1 is DFQATT and CDR2 SNEGSKA (reference sequence). This CDR3 has 14 amino acids. This CDR3 reads CSARDGQGAGEQYF. In DNA, the CDR3 is TGCAGTGCTAGAGATGGACAGGGGGCCGGGGAGCAGTACTTC.

The CDR3 loop is CSVGGQSSYEQYF. The CDR3 DNA reads TGCAGCGTTGGGGGACAGTCCTCCTACGAGCAGTACTTC. This chain connects TRBV29-1 to TRBJ2-7; TRBD1 matches 7 bases. Germline trimming cut 4 bases from V and 0 bases from J; bases unmatched to any gene: 3. CDR3 length: 13 amino acids. From germline, CDR1 is SQVTM and CDR2 ANQGSEA.

At least ten counts were recorded for this clonotype. The chain combines TRBV19 with TRBJ1-4; D gene uncertain. Germline V CDR1 and CDR2: LNHDA, SQIVND (reference sequence). V shed 7 bases and J shed 3 bases, with 15 bases lying between them. The length of the CDR3 is 15 residues. The CDR3 nucleotides are TGTGCCAGTAAGCGACTATACGCACCTAATGAAAAACTGTTTTTT. Residues: CASKRLYAPNEKLFF.

This clonotype has at least ten counts. This chain connects TRBV19 to TRBJ2-7, with a tentative D call TRBD1 (8 bases). The CDR3 totals 16 residues. CDR1 is LNHDA, CDR2 SQIVND, per germline (reference sequence). Trimming took 6 bases from V and 6 from J, leaving 24 bases between them. The CDR3 coding sequence is TGTGCCAGTAGCCCGTTTGGGGGGGGACAGGCCATCGAGCAGTACTTC. Its protein is CASSPFGGGQAIEQYF.